This is a list of T cell receptor beta chains from one sample in a study of vaccination and CD4 T cells after COVID-19. TCRdb recomputed calls from the PCR reads with MiXCR, one row per CDR3 protein. This sample has 13,000 to 15,000 distinct CDR3 sequences, with around 56% found just once. These receptors have no known antigen. The source material was CD4+ T cells from blood, cultured in vitro. Every receptor here comes from a human donor who had recovered from COVID-19. CDR3s include the opening cysteine and the closing phenylalanine or tryptophan.

TRBJ1-1,TRBV2,CASSPRTALNTEAFF
TRBJ2-5,TRBV28,CASSLDWVQETQYF
TRBJ2-5,TRBV20-1,CSALAGGFEETQYF
TRBJ1-6,TRBV3-1,CASSHPHSPLHF
TRBJ2-1,TRBV7-6,CASSLVPSSLAGTKYNEQFF
TRBJ2-3,TRBV5-4,CASSLRDRSADTQYF
TRBJ2-1,TRBV20-1,CSASPGTRNEQFF
TRBJ1-5,TRBV7-2,CASSRTGAQNQPQHF
TRBJ2-2,TRBV11-3,CASSSRTGKAGELFF
TRBJ2-5,TRBV7-6,CASSPRRGETQYF
TRBJ1-5,TRBV30,CAWNTDSYQPQHF
TRBJ1-2,TRBV7-8,CASSFTTGTANYGYTF
TRBJ1-5,TRBV7-2,CASSLSVNQPQHF
TRBJ2-2,TRBV24-1,CATSPGEVGELFF
TRBJ2-2,TRBV30,CAWSRGPITGELFF
TRBJ1-4,TRBV5-5,CASSLEKGRNEKLFF
TRBJ1-2,TRBV25-1,CASSESPGQGAKGYTF
TRBJ1-5,TRBV4-2,CASGEGLDQPQHF
TRBJ2-5,TRBV2,CASRSGSGSLETQYF
TRBJ1-2,TRBV6-5,CASSYSGGNLNYGYTF
TRBJ1-2,TRBV7-9,CASSLSGGGLFYGYTF
TRBJ2-7,TRBV10-3,CAISASAGGYEQYF
TRBJ2-3,TRBV10-3,CASARTSTDTQYF
TRBJ2-3,TRBV6-1,CASRSRGGAGADTQYF
TRBJ2-2,TRBV6-2/TRBV6-3,CASSYLQEVVF
TRBJ1-2,TRBV20-1,CSAQTGWVYGYTF
TRBJ1-2,TRBV5-8,CASSDRDSSGYTF
TRBJ2-7,TRBV6-1,CASKFGQGSDEQYF
TRBJ2-1,TRBV20-1,CSASEASGFYNEQFF
TRBJ2-7,TRBV7-2,CASSQGWDRDSYEQYF
TRBJ1-1,TRBV20-1,CSARDNRGVNTEAFF
TRBJ1-2,TRBV7-2,CASSSGQGDYGYTF
TRBJ1-2,TRBV9,CASSSTPSGGYTF
TRBJ2-3,TRBV6-2/TRBV6-3,CASSSGLAAVVHTQYF
TRBJ1-1,TRBV6-1,CASSALRGEGAFF
TRBJ2-3,TRBV7-9,CASRTFSGTDTQYF
TRBJ2-7,TRBV7-2,CASSLEYDRYF
TRBJ1-1,TRBV5-8,CASSLSLNTEAFF
TRBJ1-3,TRBV20-1,CSAPRRGGPSGNTIYF
TRBJ2-5,TRBV6-1,CASSPPLAGVETQYF
TRBJ1-2,TRBV18,CASSPDRVLNYGYTF